The sequence of this T cell receptor (beta chain) was determined in a study of blood T cell repertoires in COVID-19. Per the authors' pipeline: Reference gene primer amplification gave nucleated cell count estimates. Only in-frame clones appear in the TCRdb table, and some are missing; sequencing was by immunoSEQ multiplex PCR. V and J calls and clone size are given by that table; D and trimming were obtained from the DNA. Here the sample spans tens of thousands of clones, 86% being singletons. The CDR3 covers 15 residues. CDR1 and CDR2 from the germline V gene are SGHTA and FQGNSA. V gave up 5 bases and J gave up 6 bases; unmatched junction bases: 12.

Sample: peripheral blood. The receptor's source is a young man with acute or convalescent COVID-19. The chain is built from TRBV7-2 and TRBJ1-1; 7 bases map to TRBD1. This CDR3 reads CASSTRQGLISEAFF. The CDR3 DNA reads as TGTGCCAGCAGCACCCGACAGGGACTTATCTCTGAAGCTTTCTTT.